A selection of T cell receptor beta chains follows, all from one sample in a study of T cell repertoires in cytomegalovirus infection. These receptors' targets are unknown. TCRdb re-called the reads with MiXCR, one entry per CDR3 protein. In the table there are fewer than 900,000 distinct CDR3 sequences, roughly 28% of which are singletons. Sequenced here: cultured CD8+ T cells from PBMCs, sampled from culture after CMV antigen stimulation. These receptors originate from a human donor in good health (CMV status not recorded). Some clones in this sample may be carry-over from other donors' samples. Both conserved end residues are part of each CDR3. The order of the fields is D gene, V gene, J gene, CDR3 protein. A D gene is named only where the DNA matches it firmly.

D: -; V: TRBV19; J: TRBJ2-1; CDR3: CASSLDFYSYNEQFF
D: -; V: TRBV6-6; J: TRBJ1-1; CDR3: CASSQRGEAFF
D: TRBD1; V: TRBV6-6; J: TRBJ2-1; CDR3: CASSGPGDRGDEQFF
D: -; V: TRBV4-3; J: TRBJ2-2; CDR3: CASSLQIDGELFF
D: TRBD2; V: TRBV7-6; J: TRBJ2-7; CDR3: CASSQGTSGGLYEQYF
D: TRBD1; V: TRBV13; J: TRBJ2-5; CDR3: CASSVAGTGFQETQYF
D: -; V: TRBV4-1; J: TRBJ1-1; CDR3: CASSQGVNTEAFF
D: TRBD1; V: TRBV19; J: TRBJ1-1; CDR3: CASSSSGQKGTEAFF
D: TRBD1; V: TRBV5-1; J: TRBJ2-1; CDR3: CASSLMGDRGNYEQFF
D: -; V: TRBV9; J: TRBJ2-1; CDR3: CASSAVRGSSYNEQFF
D: -; V: TRBV27; J: TRBJ1-1; CDR3: CASSLSMTALYTEAFF
D: -; V: TRBV4-2; J: TRBJ2-1; CDR3: CASSQDFLFRDRHDEQFF
D: -; V: TRBV9; J: TRBJ1-2; CDR3: CASSINGEGLYGYTF
D: -; V: TRBV7-9; J: TRBJ2-5; CDR3: CASSPTGDRETQYF
D: -; V: TRBV20-1; J: TRBJ2-4; CDR3: CSARDGGRKFQYF
D: -; V: TRBV3-1; J: TRBJ1-4; CDR3: CASSQHPGQGGEKLFF